A selection of T cell receptor beta chains follows, all from one sample in a study of shared clonotypes between healthy human individuals. Using immunoSEQ multiplex PCR, the repertoire was profiled, and TCRdb retains in-frame clones only, with some absent. The sample lists fewer than 2.5 million clones, 93% occurring once. The sequenced sample was naive CD4+ T cells from PBMCs. These receptors were obtained from a man younger than 35 in good health. Some clones in this sample may be carry-over from other donors' samples. Both conserved end residues are trimmed from each CDR3. Each record gives: V gene, CDR3 protein.

V gene: TRBV18
CDR3 protein: ASSPELTDTQY

V gene: TRBV6-1
CDR3 protein: ASSEYFRGTTRGNEQF

V gene: TRBV7-9
CDR3 protein: ASSLPRTSEETQY

V gene: TRBV27
CDR3 protein: ATKVAGASEQY

V gene: TRBV9
CDR3 protein: ASSVGTRISNEQF

V gene: TRBV7-3
CDR3 protein: ASSLTASVSYNEQF

V gene: TRBV2
CDR3 protein: ASRSDRNTGELF

V gene: TRBV9
CDR3 protein: ASSVGSTGNTIY

V gene: TRBV12-1
CDR3 protein: ASSFGGHGNQPQH

V gene: TRBV5-1
CDR3 protein: ASSQRQGIMETQY

V gene: TRBV2
CDR3 protein: ASSDTRGNEKLF

V gene: TRBV30
CDR3 protein: AWSIGASGYT

V gene: TRBV6-5
CDR3 protein: ASSNRDRGFREQF

V gene: TRBV4-1
CDR3 protein: ASSRSWVDFEETQY

V gene: TRBV11-2
CDR3 protein: ASSPPRRMNTEAF

V gene: TRBV6-6
CDR3 protein: ASSFPGQGGYEQY

V gene: TRBV5-1
CDR3 protein: ASSLAPDTDMPQH

V gene: TRBV7-8
CDR3 protein: ASSLGRSGYEQY

V gene: TRBV4-1
CDR3 protein: ASSANTGLNTGELF

V gene: TRBV30
CDR3 protein: AWQGDTYGYT

V gene: TRBV28
CDR3 protein: ASRTPGDPDTQY

V gene: TRBV7-2
CDR3 protein: ASSLYGTSGTQETQY

V gene: TRBV7-3
CDR3 protein: ASSDGTGGNTIY

V gene: TRBV19
CDR3 protein: ASKDGQDTDTQY

V gene: TRBV7-2
CDR3 protein: ASSLVVRGTNEQY

V gene: TRBV28
CDR3 protein: ASSFRSLGRRGQSYGYT

V gene: TRBV5-1
CDR3 protein: ASSRQGRNTEAF

V gene: TRBV14
CDR3 protein: ASSLRTENTGELF

V gene: TRBV27
CDR3 protein: ASSRAGNYGYT

V gene: TRBV7-2
CDR3 protein: ASSLSGWYQETQY

V gene: TRBV7-2
CDR3 protein: ASSFSAGSNQPQH

V gene: TRBV5-1
CDR3 protein: ASSLVLGSINEQF

V gene: TRBV10-3
CDR3 protein: AISEGMTEAF

V gene: TRBV28
CDR3 protein: ASSKRGRKVEKLF

V gene: TRBV7-9
CDR3 protein: ASSLGHNYGYT

V gene: TRBV5-6
CDR3 protein: ASSPPGQRYYEQY

V gene: TRBV27
CDR3 protein: ASSTDRGSAEAF

V gene: TRBV5-8
CDR3 protein: ASSFEVGWTQH

V gene: TRBV19
CDR3 protein: ASSSRQVSAF

V gene: TRBV30
CDR3 protein: AWSVPSTYNEQF

V gene: TRBV4-1
CDR3 protein: ASSRPGQGVSEQY

V gene: TRBV10-3
CDR3 protein: AIRGGADTQY

V gene: TRBV5-6
CDR3 protein: ASSFRDGRFQTQY

V gene: TRBV28
CDR3 protein: AIKAGGTGELF

V gene: TRBV5-1
CDR3 protein: ASSSVQGPKRIQY

V gene: TRBV19
CDR3 protein: ASSAGTLGKAF

V gene: TRBV5-1
CDR3 protein: ASGRGETNTEAF

V gene: TRBV7-9
CDR3 protein: ASSLVVGRATSTDTQY